This TCR beta chain emerged from a study of PD-1 blockade in classical Hodgkin lymphoma. As for the study in general: Once every 2 weeks, patients received intravenous nivolumab at 3 mg/kg. Findings and limits, study-wide: Reported baseline diversity: healthy donors highest, relapsed/refractory patients lowest.

The CDR3 extends over 15 amino acids. V lost 10 bases and J lost 1, with 14 bases in between. CDR1 LNHDA and CDR2 SQIVND come from the germline V gene (reference sequence). This clone was found once. Its target is not known. Using immunoSEQ multiplex PCR, the repertoire was profiled, and TCRdb retains in-frame clones only, with some absent. The sample includes approximately 25,000 clones, 80% to 85% of them seen just once. Each patient's relapse followed autologous stem cell transplantation, and brentuximab vedotin exposure varied. The study purified CD4+ T cells from thawed PBMCs using magnetic negative selection. Best responses fell into complete response, partial response or progressive disease.

This specimen consisted of CD4+ T cells from blood, obtained at baseline. The chain joins TRBV19 to TRBJ2-6, with D maybe TRBD1 (6 bases). The sequence was collected from a human donor with classical Hodgkin lymphoma. CDR3 sequence (DNA): TGTGCCACCCGAGTAGACAGGTCTGGGGCCAACGTCCTGACTTTC. Protein product: CATRVDRSGANVLTF.